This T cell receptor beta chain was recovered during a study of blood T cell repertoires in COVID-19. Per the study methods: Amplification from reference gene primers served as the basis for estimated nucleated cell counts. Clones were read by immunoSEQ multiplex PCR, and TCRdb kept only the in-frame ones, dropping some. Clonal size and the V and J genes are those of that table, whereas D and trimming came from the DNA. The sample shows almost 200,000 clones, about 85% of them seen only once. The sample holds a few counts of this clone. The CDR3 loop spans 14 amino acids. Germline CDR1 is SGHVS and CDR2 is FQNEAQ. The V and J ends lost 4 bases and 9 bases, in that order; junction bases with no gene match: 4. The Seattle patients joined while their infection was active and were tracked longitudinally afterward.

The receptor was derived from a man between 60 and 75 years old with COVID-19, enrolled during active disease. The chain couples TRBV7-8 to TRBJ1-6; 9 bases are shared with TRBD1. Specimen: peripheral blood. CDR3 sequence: CASSSGQGGSPLHF. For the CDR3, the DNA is TGTGCCAGCAGCTCGGGACAGGGAGGTTCACCCCTCCACTTT.